A single sample is the source of the 17 T cell receptor beta chains below, sequenced in a study of identical twins. TCRdb fed the 5' RACE reads into MiXCR, producing one record per CDR3 protein. This table has 500,000 to 600,000 distinct CDR3 sequences, approximately 22% appearing once. The same data also went into a second study, on T cells expressing NK-cell markers.

Material: CD4+ T cells sorted from blood. The receptors here all came from a woman aged 18-30 years in good health.

The sample holds a few counts of this clonotype. This sequence joins TRBV5-6 and TRBJ1-2, with no clear D. V lost 3 bases and J lost 7, with 10 bases in between. Germline V gene lookup returns CDR1 SGHDT and CDR2 YYEEEE. The CDR3 length is 12 residues. The CDR3 coding sequence is TGTGCCAGCAGCTGGGGTTTGGGTGGCTACACCTTC. It translates to CASSWGLGGYTF.

This clonotype came up a few times. The chain's CDR3 is CASTQSLSGNTIYF. Here the CDR3 DNA reads TGTGCCAGCACGCAGAGCCTATCTGGAAACACCATATATTTT. The genes are TRBV12-3 or TRBV12-4 and TRBJ1-3, with D uncertain. V was clipped by 7 bases and J by 1 base, with 11 bases between them. The CDR3 runs 14 residues.

Only a few counts were recorded for this clonotype. J is TRBJ2-1 and V is TRBV6-1; the D call may be TRBD1 or TRBD2 (5 bases each). Germline CDR1 is MNHNS and CDR2 is SASEGT. This CDR3 spans 16 amino acids. Trimming shortened V by 7 bases and J by 0 bases, and 16 bases separated the two germline ends. As DNA, the CDR3 is TGTGCCAGCACCCAACGGGGCCGGCTCTCCTACAATGAGCAGTTCTTC. Encoded protein: CASTQRGRLSYNEQFF.

There are a few counts of this clonotype. The rearrangement links TRBV21-1 to TRBJ2-7. TRBV21-1 is annotated as a pseudogene. The CDR3 length is 12 residues. The CDR3 is CAIQGTTYEQYF. In DNA form, the CDR3 reads TGTGCCATCCAGGGGACCACCTACGAGCAGTACTTC.

The chain recombines TRBV28 with TRBJ2-1, with 7 positions matching TRBD1. There are 14 residues in the CDR3. The germline gives CDR1 MDHEN, CDR2 SYDVKM. With 7 bases clipped from V and 9 bases from J, the junction kept 12 bases outside the gene matches. In DNA form, the CDR3 reads TGTGCCAGCACCCTACAGGGGACCCTGATTGAGCAGTTCTTC. As protein: CASTLQGTLIEQFF.

This clonotype was seen only once. The V gene is TRBV5-1, the J gene TRBJ1-5; D may be TRBD1 (6 bases). From germline, CDR1 is SGHRS and CDR2 YFSETQ. Trimming pared 4 bases from V and 4 bases from J, leaving 9 bases between. The CDR3 covers 13 residues. The CDR3 loop reads CASSVGHNQPQHF. CDR3 bases: TGCGCCAGCAGCGTGGGACATAATCAGCCCCAGCATTTT.

This sequence joins TRBV20-1 and TRBJ2-3; D gene uncertain. V was trimmed by 5 bases and J by 0 bases, leaving 12 bases between them. The length of the CDR3 is 14 residues. CDR1 and CDR2 (germline): DFQATT, SNEGSKA (reference sequence). CDR3 region: CSARSLPSTDTQYF. In DNA, the CDR3 is TGCAGTGCTCGGTCCCTCCCTAGCACAGATACGCAGTATTTT.

This clonotype was detected ten times or more. The chain joins TRBV3-1 to TRBJ2-5; TRBD2 might be the D (6 bases). The CDR3 length is 14 residues. Germline assignment: CDR1 LGHDT and CDR2 YNNKEL (reference sequence). The ends were cut back, 3 bases at V and 7 bases at J, with 15 bases in the middle. CDR3 in amino acids: CASSQAGPAGTQYF. In nucleotides, the CDR3 is TGTGCCAGCAGCCAGGCGGGGCCAGCGGGGACCCAGTACTTC.

The V and J genes are TRBV12-3 or TRBV12-4 and TRBJ1-1; D perhaps matches TRBD1 (6 bases). The CDR3 runs 12 residues. V was clipped by 4 bases and J by 9 bases, with 12 bases between them. The CDR3 nucleotides read TGTGCCAGCAGTTCTTGGGGGACAAAAGCTTTCTTT. The encoded protein is CASSSWGTKAFF.

The chain employs TRBV6-5 and TRBJ1-2, with D tentatively TRBD1 (6 bases). CDR3 size: 14 residues. CDR1 and CDR2 (germline): MNHEY, SVGAGI. V was trimmed by 0 bases and J by 8 bases, leaving 13 bases between them. The CDR3 bases are TGTGCCAGCAGTTACTCGACAGGTTCTTGGGGCTACACCTTC. Translated, it gives CASSYSTGSWGYTF.

The sample holds a few counts of this clonotype. This chain uses TRBV5-1 with TRBJ2-3; D is unresolved. This CDR3 has 15 residues. The germline V gene has CDR1 SGHRS and CDR2 YFSETQ. V lost 0 bases to trimming and J lost 6 bases, with 14 bases between them. CDR3 nucleotide sequence: TGCGCCAGCAGCTTGGAGGCGAGAGCCGTGGATACGCAGTATTTT. This sequence encodes CASSLEARAVDTQYF.

DNA of the CDR3: TGCGCCAGCAGCTTCGCTGTGGGTGAAGCTTTCTTT. Translated: CASSFAVGEAFF. The chain recombines TRBV5-1 with TRBJ1-1; D gene unclear. CDR3 size: 12 residues. V lost 2 bases and J lost 7, with 9 bases in between. Germline CDR1 reads SGHRS; CDR2 reads YFSETQ.

The chain is built from TRBV15 and TRBJ2-5, with D tentatively TRBD1 or TRBD2 (5 bases each). Between the trimmed V and J ends, which lost 1 base and 5 bases, there was a span of 14 bases. The CDR3 is 15 residues long. Germline V CDR1 and CDR2: LNHNV, YYDKDF (reference sequence). The CDR3 loop is CATSRVGTVGETQYF. The CDR3 DNA sequence: TGTGCCACCAGCAGAGTTGGGACGGTGGGGGAGACCCAGTACTTC.

This chain connects TRBV6-1 to TRBJ2-1; no definite D call. The CDR3 is 14 amino acids. CDR1 and CDR2 (germline): MNHNS, SASEGT. Deletions cut 6 bases from V and 8 bases from J, with 17 bases between. Written as DNA, the CDR3 is TGTGCCAGCAGACCTAGGTCGCGGAAGGATGAGCAGTTCTTC. This encodes CASRPRSRKDEQFF.

The genes are TRBV6-1 and TRBJ2-1; 7 bases map to TRBD2. V gave up 9 bases and J gave up 10 bases; unmatched junction bases: 21. This CDR3 region has 16 residues. Per the germline V gene, CDR1 is MNHNS and CDR2 is SASEGT. In nucleotides, the CDR3 is TGTGCCAGTGGACCCTTGGGGGGTGCGGGGGAGCACGAGCAGTTCTTC. Protein: CASGPLGGAGEHEQFF.

The V and J genes are TRBV6-1 and TRBJ1-1; TRBD1 is a possible D gene (6 bases). CDR1 MNHNS and CDR2 SASEGT come from the germline V gene. CDR3 length: 15 amino acids. Trimming took 8 bases from V and 0 from J, leaving 16 bases between them. This CDR3 reads CASRLLDRLNTEAFF. The CDR3 DNA sequence: TGTGCCAGCCGGCTCCTCGACAGGTTGAACACTGAAGCTTTCTTT.

This clonotype appeared a few times. The rearrangement uses TRBV20-1 and TRBJ2-5; 11 positions match TRBD2. The V gene end was trimmed by 3 bases and the J gene end by 2 bases; junction bases not matched to a gene: 11. CDR3 length equals 17 residues. CDR1 and CDR2 (germline): DFQATT, SNEGSKA (reference sequence). The CDR3 here is CSARPLAGGGKQETQYF. CDR3 in DNA: TGCAGTGCTAGGCCTCTAGCGGGGGGCGGAAAACAAGAGACCCAGTACTTC.